Shown below are 2 T cell receptor beta chains from a single sample sequenced in a study of OX40 agonist ivuxolimab in advanced cancers. The repertoire was sequenced with immunoSEQ multiplex PCR; TCRdb's copy has only in-frame clones and lacks some. The sample has roughly 36,000 clones, 74% seen once. The input for sequencing was CD4+ or CD8+ T cells sorted from blood, taken in a trial of the OX40 agonist ivuxolimab. Receptors originate from an adult with an advanced solid tumor such as melanoma, head and neck, liver or kidney cancer.

The rearrangement uses TRBV5-1 and TRBJ2-2; tentatively, D is TRBD2 (5 bases). V was trimmed by 0 bases and J by 8 bases, leaving 14 bases between them. The germline gives CDR1 SGHRS, CDR2 YFSETQ. This CDR3 contains 15 residues. CDR3 in amino acids: CASSLDPYRGGELFF. The CDR3 DNA reads TGCGCCAGCAGCTTGGACCCATACCGGGGAGGGGAGCTGTTTTTT.

The sample holds one count of this clone. J is TRBJ1-6 and V is TRBV30, with 12 bases fitting TRBD1. V lost 3 bases and J lost 9; bases outside the gene matches: 6. There are 15 residues in the CDR3. Germline-derived CDR1 and CDR2 are GTSNPN and SVGIG (reference sequence). The DNA for the CDR3 is TGTGCCTGGAGGGGACAGGGGGCTGGAAGTTCACCCCTCCACTTT. Translated, it gives CAWRGQGAGSSPLHF.